The sequence of this TCR beta chain was determined in a study of T cell clonotyping in hematopoietic cell transplantation. In the study overall: Cytoreduction preceded collection of pretransplant recipient samples.

Time point indicated: recipient sample about 28 days before transplant, after cytoreduction. Some clones are missing from TCRdb's copy, which holds only in-frame ones; the method was immunoSEQ multiplex PCR. The data contain about 6,500 clones, around 97% of them seen just once; the ten biggest clones take up 15%. Study-wide findings and caveats: Broader posttransplant TCR repertoire diversity was predicted by graft donor and pretransplant recipient Inverse Simpson Index values. After transplant, recipient diversity fell while pathologically expanded clonotypes grew through day 180.

A word on this clone: Its antigen is unknown.

The starting material was peripheral blood mononuclear cells, obtained before stem cell transplant. This sequence was found in an older man with acute myeloid leukemia. Some clones in this sample may be carry-over from other donors' samples.

The CDR3, as DNA: TGCGCCAGCAGCTCGGGACTAGCTGTAGAGACCCAGTACTTC. Translated, it gives CASSSGLAVETQYF. V and J are TRBV5-1 and TRBJ2-5; TRBD2 aligns across 9 bases. Germline V gene lookup returns CDR1 SGHRS and CDR2 YFSETQ. CDR3 size: 14 residues. V trimming: 3 bases; J trimming: 4 bases; junction bases outside the gene matches: 4. The full variable domain, in which reference TRBV5-1 and TRBJ2-5 provide the parts outside the CDR3, is KAGVTQTPRYLIKTRGQQVTLSCSPISGHRSVSWYQQTPGQGLQFLFEYFSETQRNKGNFPGRFSGRQFSNSRSEMNVSTLELGDSALYLCASSSGLAVETQYFGPGTRLLVL.